This TCR beta chain was obtained from a study of OX40 agonist ivuxolimab in advanced cancers. Some background on the complete study: Ivuxolimab was an agonistic, fully human IgG2 monoclonal antibody directed against OX40 (CD134), a costimulatory receptor. Intravenous ivuxolimab was administered to patients every 2 weeks at six dose levels: 0.01, 0.1, 0.3, 1.5, 3 and 10 mg/kg. Of the roughly 52 patients in dose escalation, 19 had hepatocellular carcinoma, some 15 had melanoma, 9 had renal cell carcinoma and 9 had head and neck cancer. Partial responses occurred in three dose-escalation patients, of whom one had hepatocellular carcinoma and two had cutaneous melanoma. Patients were allowed to have had prior anti-PD-1, anti-PD-L1 or anti-CTLA-4 therapy, and roughly two fifths of the dose-escalation patients had been treated with checkpoint inhibitors. Peripheral TCRbeta sequencing was intended to test whether TCR sequence diversity was altered and clonal T-cell expansion was caused by ivuxolimab. In the dose-escalation cohort, 82.7% of patients were male, and the mean age was approximately 60 years, with a range of about 20 to 79. The paper reports the monotherapy dose-escalation portion (N of about 51 patients) of the phase I ivuxolimab trial. Findings and caveats that apply to the study as a whole: Low levels of normalized T-cell clonal expansion were also shown by some nonresponding patients. On average, CD8+ T cells showed more expanded clones than CD4+ T cells after ivuxolimab. Antigen specificity was not determined for the clonally expanded peripheral T cells. At doses of 0.1 to 3.0 mg/kg, clonal expansion of both CD4+ and CD8+ blood T cells was observed from baseline to week 6. In partial responders in the 0.1-3.0 mg/kg groups, normalized peripheral clonal expansion was found to be among the lowest, especially among CD8+ T cells.

Genomic DNA was extracted from sorted cells for sequencing of the TCRbeta CDR3 region. The immunoSEQ Assay was used for sequencing of TCRbeta CDR3 regions. TCRdb took this table from immuneACCESS and kept in-frame rearrangements with V and J called. Such tables lack part of the clones; where checked against another copy, unresolved V genes explain under half of the gap, and the rest is unexplained. This sample gives tens of thousands of clones in total; about 80% of them show up just once. The ten largest clonotypes hold 5.5% to 8.5% of the sample. The CDR3 contains 15 residues, cysteine and phenylalanine counted. CDR3 DNA is the only sequence kept; it has 45 bases, read in frame from the first base. Via the germline V gene, CDR1 is SGHTA and CDR2 FQGNSA. Here V drops 5 bases and J drops 10 bases, and the junction holds 15 bases not matched to any gene. This clone appeared once. The antigen this receptor binds is unknown. No clone much larger than this one lies a single base away; base qualities are absent.

Patients with autoimmune disease history or receiving systemic immunosuppression were excluded from the trial. Peripheral blood for TCR sequencing was drawn from every dose cohort at baseline, at cycle 4 day 1 and at cycle 7 day 1. Samples came from an open-label, multicenter, first-in-human phase I dose-escalation trial of ivuxolimab. Adults with locally advanced or metastatic melanoma, renal cell carcinoma, hepatocellular carcinoma or head and neck squamous cell carcinoma were enrolled in the trial. CD4+ and CD8+ T cells were sorted separately from peripheral blood before TCR sequencing. The chain links TRBV7-2 with TRBJ1-2; TRBD1 lines up with 8 middle nucleotides. This specimen consisted of CD4+ or CD8+ T cells sorted from blood, obtained in a trial of the OX40 agonist ivuxolimab. This receptor was taken from an adult with an advanced solid tumor such as melanoma, head and neck, liver or kidney cancer. At the DNA level, the sequence is TGTGCCAGCAGCCGCCAGGGACAGGCGATTTTGGACTACACCTTC. Translated, it reads CASSRQGQAILDYTF.